This TCR beta chain appears in the sequencing data of a study of spatial heterogeneity in lung cancer. Study at large: Sequences of the beta chain were consistently detected in greater numbers than alpha-chain sequences.

This CDR3 has 14 residues. Germline V gives CDR1 KGHSH, CDR2 LQKENI. The ends were cut back, 2 bases at V and 7 bases at J, with 14 bases in the middle. TCRdb used MiXCR to reprocess the 5' RACE reads, holding one entry per CDR3 protein. Here the sample spans about 8,600 distinct CDR3 sequences, 3.5% to 5.5% being singletons. Indicated time point: sample taken at primary tumor resection. Whole RNA obtained from tumor, nontumor lung or frozen PBMC underwent sequencing without sorting. This clonotype was counted at least ten times. This beta chain appears as a stray read in a library generated for alpha chains; its size is not informative.

The material was PBMCs, obtained at surgery. The chain uses TRBV18 and TRBJ2-5; D remains ambiguous. The sequence came from a male donor with early-stage non-small cell lung cancer. The CDR3 bases are TGTGCCAGCTCACCATTCGCAGGCCCGGGGACCCAGTACTTC. Its protein is CASSPFAGPGTQYF.